This T cell receptor (beta chain) comes out of a study of CD8+CD57+ T cells in acquired aplastic anemia. The patients chosen for sequencing had shown expansion of CD8+CD57+ cells (detected by flow cytometry). The TCR beta profiling, which covered VDJ combination and CDR3 sequence, was carried out using genomic DNA as the template. TCRdb used MiXCR to reprocess the reads, holding one entry per CDR3 protein. The sample has some 160,000 distinct CDR3 sequences; more than 40% are singletons. The CDR3 is made up of 11 amino acids. V lost 7 bases, J lost 3 bases, and 4 bases lay in between. Germline CDR1 and CDR2: KGHDR and SFDVKD.

The rearrangement uses TRBV24-1 and TRBJ2-3, with no clear D. The specimen was sorted CD4+, CD8+, or CD8+CD57+ T cells (not recorded which) from PBMCs. This clonotype was sampled from a human donor with aplastic anemia. The CDR3 DNA reads TGTGCCACCAGACAGACAGATACGCAGTATTTT. Translating gives CATRQTDTQYF.